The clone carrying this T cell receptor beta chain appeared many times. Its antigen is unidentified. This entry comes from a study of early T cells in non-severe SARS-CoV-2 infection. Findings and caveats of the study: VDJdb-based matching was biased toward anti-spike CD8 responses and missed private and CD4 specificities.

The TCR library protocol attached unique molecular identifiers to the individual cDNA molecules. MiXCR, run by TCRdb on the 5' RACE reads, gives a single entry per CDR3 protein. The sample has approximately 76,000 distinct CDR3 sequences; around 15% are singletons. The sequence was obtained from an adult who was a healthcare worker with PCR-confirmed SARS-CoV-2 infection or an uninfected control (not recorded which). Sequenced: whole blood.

The CDR3: CASSLRGGFATNEKLFF. The CDR3 DNA follows: TGTGCCAGCAGCCTGAGGGGGGGCTTTGCAACTAATGAAAAACTGTTTTTT. The chain employs TRBV7-9 and TRBJ1-4; tentatively, D is TRBD1 (6 bases). The germline V and J ends were trimmed by 5 bases and 0 bases, with 16 bases remaining between them. CDR1 and CDR2 from the germline V gene are SEHNR and FQNEAQ (reference sequence). CDR3 length: 17 amino acids.